These 2 T cell receptor beta chains were sequenced from one sample in a study of blood T cell repertoires in COVID-19. Clones were sequenced by immunoSEQ multiplex PCR, and TCRdb holds only the in-frame ones, with some missing. The table includes approximately 200,000 clones, approximately 86% detected once. Sample: PBMCs or T cells enriched from blood (not recorded which). The receptors come from a woman aged 25-40 years who had been exposed to COVID-19.

CDR3 sequence (DNA): TGTGCCATCAGTGAAAGGGACAGACTCCCCATATCTAACTATGGCTACACCTTC. Amino acid sequence: CAISERDRLPISNYGYTF. This chain connects TRBV10-3 to TRBJ1-2, with TRBD1 matching 7 bases. Germline V gene sequence: CDR1 ENHRY, CDR2 SYGVKD. The J segment lost 0 bases and the V segment lost 3 bases, leaving 13 bases of the junction unmatched. The CDR3 totals 18 residues.

The V and J genes are TRBV5-1 and TRBJ1-4; unclear D gene. CDR3 length: 15 amino acids. V was clipped by 7 bases and J by 0 bases, with 13 bases between them. Germline V gene lookup returns CDR1 SGHRS and CDR2 YFSETQ. The CDR3 loop is CASRDQAATNEKLFF. CDR3 DNA sequence: TGCGCCAGCCGAGACCAGGCCGCAACTAATGAAAAACTGTTTTTT.